These 3 T cell receptor beta chains originate from one sample sequenced in a study of cytomegalovirus exposure and HLA in healthy donors. Primers: 60 Vbeta forward and 13 Jbeta reverse. The method was immunoSEQ multiplex PCR; TCRdb's version includes in-frame clones alone and lacks a portion of them. The data show around 170,000 clones, approximately 84% seen once. Sample: PBMCs. The receptors were gathered from a man aged 45-60 years in good health and CMV-seropositive.

The chain has TRBV5-1 and TRBJ1-1; D remains ambiguous. Trimming removed 7 bases from V and 1 base from J, with 14 bases in between. The CDR3 runs to 14 residues. In germline, CDR1 is SGHRS, CDR2 YFSETQ. As DNA, the CDR3 is TGCGCCAGCTCATCAAGCACCTCGAACACTGAAGCTTTCTTT. It encodes CASSSSTSNTEAFF. The full variable domain, with the rest looked up from reference TRBV5-1 and TRBJ1-1, is KAGVTQTPRYLIKTRGQQVTLSCSPISGHRSVSWYQQTPGQGLQFLFEYFSETQRNKGNFPGRFSGRQFSNSRSEMNVSTLELGDSALYLCASSSSTSNTEAFFGQGTRLTVV.

V usage is TRBV6-6 and J usage is TRBJ1-1, with D unclear. The CDR3 spans 12 residues. CDR1 MNHNY and CDR2 SVGAGI come from the germline V gene (reference sequence). V lost 5 bases to trimming and J lost 1 base, with 5 bases between them. CDR3 bases: TGTGCCAGCAGTCAACAGAACACTGAAGCTTTCTTT. This encodes CASSQQNTEAFF.

This rearrangement joins TRBV6-1 to TRBJ1-6, with a tentative D call TRBD1 (5 bases). V lost 8 bases, J lost 9 bases, and 8 bases lay in between. Germline loops: CDR1 MNHNS, CDR2 SASEGT. CDR3 length equals 11 residues. The CDR3 DNA follows: TGTGCCAGCTGGGGGGGTTCACCCCTCCACTTT. It encodes CASWGGSPLHF.